This TCR beta chain is drawn from a study of T cells after posttransplantation cyclophosphamide. TCRdb's copy holds only in-frame clones and misses some; the assay was immunoSEQ multiplex PCR. The sample shows around 15,000 clones, 80% to 90% of them seen only once. Control samples came 1 year after myeloablative marrow transplants with methotrexate plus calcineurin inhibitor. V lost 7 bases and J 7 bases, leaving 16 bases between the germline ends. This CDR3 spans 13 amino acids. Germline assignment: CDR1 SGDLS and CDR2 YYNGEE. The sequence was obtained from a young adult male patient who received an allogeneic stem cell transplant from an unrelated donor, was CMV-positive, and had acute and chronic GVHD. Some T cells may be the graft donor's. The source material was PBMCs, sampled around 64 weeks after allogeneic stem cell transplant with calcineurin inhibitor and methotrexate. This sequence joins TRBV9 and TRBJ2-3; tentatively, D is TRBD2 (7 bases). In DNA form, the CDR3 reads TGTGCCAGCGAACGGGGGGCGGGAAATACGCAGTATTTT. As protein: CASERGAGNTQYF.